The 29 T cell receptor beta chains in this list originate from one sample, sequenced in a study of blood T cell repertoires in COVID-19. This table comes from immunoSEQ multiplex PCR, and its TCRdb copy is limited to in-frame clones, with some not included. The sample yields roughly 230,000 clones, about 87% seen once. The sample comprised peripheral blood. The receptors come from a man between 65 and 80 years old with acute or convalescent COVID-19.

V gene TRBV18 combines with J gene TRBJ1-4; TRBD1 might be the D (6 bases). CDR3 length: 18 residues. The V end lost 3 bases, the J end lost 8 bases, and 25 bases lay between the germline ends. Germline V gives CDR1 KGHSH, CDR2 LQKENI. The DNA for the CDR3 is TGTGCCAGCTCACCTACTTTGAGGATCGAGGGGGAGCGGGAAAAACTGTTTTTT. This translates into CASSPTLRIEGEREKLFF.

The count of this clone is one. The V gene is TRBV3-1 (or the pseudogene TRBV3-2), the J gene TRBJ1-1; TRBD1 agrees at 7 bases. Germline values: CDR1 LGHDT, CDR2 YNNKEL (reference sequence). The CDR3 covers 14 residues. The V gene end was trimmed by 4 bases and the J gene end by 5 bases; junction bases not matched to a gene: 7. The CDR3: CASSRQGGWTEAFF. The CDR3 nucleotides read TGTGCCAGCAGCCGCCAGGGGGGATGGACTGAAGCTTTCTTT.

The V gene is TRBV11-2, the J gene TRBJ1-5; 10 bases match TRBD1. The V segment lost 5 bases and the J segment 7 bases; nucleotides outside the gene matches: 8. The CDR3 consists of 15 residues. Per germline, CDR1 SGHAT and CDR2 FQNNGV. Here the CDR3 DNA reads TGTGCCAGCAGCCCAGACAGGGGGCCGTGGCAGCCCCAGCATTTT. Encoded protein: CASSPDRGPWQPQHF.

This chain links TRBV7-2 with TRBJ2-2; weak D call: TRBD1 (6 bases). This CDR3 is 15 amino acids long. Germline values: CDR1 SGHTA, CDR2 FQGNSA. Trimming pared 3 bases from V and 6 bases from J, leaving 14 bases between. Here the CDR3 reads CASSLGAPESGELFF. CDR3 bases: TGTGCCAGCAGCTTGGGGGCCCCCGAGTCCGGGGAGCTGTTTTTT. The whole variable domain, filled in from reference TRBV7-2 and TRBJ2-2, reads GAGVSQSPSNKVTEKGKDVELRCDPISGHTALYWYRQSLGQGLEFLIYFQGNSAPDKSGLPSDRFSAERTGGSVSTLTIQRTQQEDSAVYLCASSLGAPESGELFFGEGSRLTVL.

The chain is built from TRBV10-3 and TRBJ2-2; 7 positions match TRBD2. After removal of 5 bases from V and 6 bases from J, the junction contained 3 bases not matched to a gene. The CDR3 totals 13 residues. The germline CDR1 and CDR2 sequences are ENHRY and SYGVKD. For the CDR3, the DNA is TGTGCCATCAGTTACGGACTAGCCGGGGAGCTGTTTTTT. Translation gives CAISYGLAGELFF.

CDR3 coding DNA: TGTGCCAGCAGCCCATCAGGATGGACTACGGGAGGTGAGCAGTTCTTC. Its protein is CASSPSGWTTGGEQFF. This chain connects TRBV3-1 (or the pseudogene TRBV3-2) to TRBJ2-1; 7 bases fit TRBD2. The CDR3 runs to 16 residues. Unmatched junction bases numbered 15, after V lost 4 bases and J lost 9 bases. In germline, CDR1 is LGHDT, CDR2 YNNKEL (reference sequence).

CDR3 loop: CASSQGSGTVQQQYF. The CDR3 bases are TGCGCCAGCAGCCAAGGATCAGGGACTGTCCAACAGCAGTACTTC. J is TRBJ2-7 and V is TRBV4-1; tentative D call: TRBD2 (6 bases). The CDR3 is 15 residues long. Germline lookup yields CDR1 MGHRA and CDR2 YSYEKL. Trimming took off 1 base at V and 8 bases at J, with 18 bases between the two ends.

The V call is TRBV19, the J call TRBJ2-1, with 8 nucleotides matching TRBD2. CDR1 and CDR2 from the germline V gene are LNHDA and SQIVND (reference sequence). The CDR3 spans 15 residues. Trimming at V came to 7 bases and at J to 6 bases, leaving 11 bases not matched to a gene. CDR3 in amino acids: CASTLPGGVSNEQFF. The CDR3 DNA sequence: TGTGCCAGTACTCTACCGGGAGGGGTAAGCAATGAGCAGTTCTTC.

The gene calls are TRBV27 and TRBJ1-4; D possibly corresponds to TRBD1 (5 bases). Trimming stripped 1 base from V and 3 bases from J, with 9 bases between. CDR1 is MNHEY and CDR2 is SMNVEV in the germline V gene (reference sequence). The CDR3 length is 15 residues. Here the CDR3 reads CASSLLGAANEKLFF. CDR3 in DNA: TGTGCCAGCAGTTTATTAGGGGCTGCTAATGAAAAACTGTTTTTT.

This clone was recorded only once. The rearrangement uses TRBV5-1 and TRBJ2-2; TRBD1 aligns across 8 bases. The CDR3 is 17 residues long. Germline V lookup: CDR1 SGHRS, CDR2 YFSETQ. V trimming: 3 bases; J trimming: 1 base; junction bases outside the gene matches: 8. This CDR3 is CASSWGSGTGNTGELFF. The CDR3 nucleotides are TGCGCCAGCAGCTGGGGCTCCGGGACAGGGAACACCGGGGAGCTGTTTTTT.

This chain links TRBV28 with TRBJ1-4; D call uncertain. V gave up 6 bases and J gave up 1 base, with 9 bases separating them. CDR3 size: 14 residues. CDR1 is MDHEN, CDR2 SYDVKM, per germline. The CDR3 coding sequence is TGTGCCAGCAGAGGATCGGGAACTAATGAAAAACTGTTTTTT. Protein sequence: CASRGSGTNEKLFF.

The V and J genes are TRBV7-9 and TRBJ2-3, with TRBD1 matching 7 bases. The CDR3 is 14 amino acids. Germline V gene data show CDR1 as SEHNR and CDR2 as FQNEAQ (reference sequence). The J segment lost 3 bases and the V segment lost 2 bases, leaving 2 bases of the junction unmatched. The CDR3 sequence is CASSLTGVTDTQYF. CDR3 coding DNA: TGTGCCAGCAGCTTAACAGGGGTTACAGATACGCAGTATTTT.

This clone has a single count. CDR3 coding DNA: TGTGCCAGCTCACTGGGACAGGGCGGGAACGAGCAGTACTTC. Translated, it gives CASSLGQGGNEQYF. The chain is built from TRBV18 and TRBJ2-7, with 9 bases that match TRBD1. This CDR3 has 14 residues. Losses at the gene ends were 4 bases for V and 5 bases for J; bases not matched to a gene: 6. CDR1 KGHSH and CDR2 LQKENI come from the germline V gene.

This chain joins TRBV4-2 and TRBJ1-4; 12 bases match TRBD1. With V trimmed by 1 base and J by 6 bases, 9 bases remained unmatched. The V gene's germline CDR1 is LGHNA and CDR2 YNFKEQ. The CDR3 covers 18 residues. DNA for the CDR3: TGTGCCAGCAGCCAAGTTTTTGGGACAGGGGGCGCAGATGAAAAACTGTTTTTT. Its translation: CASSQVFGTGGADEKLFF.

V and J are TRBV28 and TRBJ2-1; tentatively, D is TRBD1 (5 bases). The length of the CDR3 is 11 residues. Trimming stripped 3 bases from V and 10 bases from J, with 7 bases between. Germline CDR1 MDHEN, CDR2 SYDVKM. CDR3: CASSLSGEQFF. In DNA form, the CDR3 reads TGTGCCAGCAGTTTGTCAGGGGAGCAGTTCTTC.

The J gene is TRBJ2-7, the V gene TRBV6-2 or TRBV6-3; D unresolved. The CDR3 runs to 14 residues. V was cut by 3 bases and J by 2 bases, with 11 bases left in between. The germline V gene encodes CDR1 MNHEY and CDR2 SVGEGT. The CDR3 DNA is TGTGCCAGCAGTTATCGACTCCAAGCCTACGAGCAGTACTTC. Its protein is CASSYRLQAYEQYF.

The rearrangement joins TRBV2 to TRBJ2-1; TRBD2 matches 8 bases. This CDR3 contains 13 residues. Germline loops: CDR1 SNHLY, CDR2 FYNNEI. V was clipped by 7 bases and J by 9 bases; unmatched bases: 8. CDR3 sequence reads: CASIAGGNSEQFF. Here the CDR3 DNA reads TGTGCCAGCATTGCGGGAGGAAATAGTGAGCAGTTCTTC.

This clone was detected only a few times. Distinct nucleotide sequences in the sample also encode this CDR3. The rearrangement uses TRBV7-2 and TRBJ2-7; D unresolved. Deletions cut 4 bases from V and 0 bases from J, with 4 bases between. The CDR3 runs to 12 residues. Germline-derived CDR1 and CDR2 are SGHTA and FQGNSA. The CDR3 protein is CASSSLSYEQYF. Written as DNA, the CDR3 is TGTGCCAGCAGCTCCCTCTCCTACGAGCAGTACTTC.

This rearrangement joins TRBV6-6 to TRBJ2-2, with 8 bases that match TRBD2. The germline V gene encodes CDR1 MNHNY and CDR2 SVGAGI (reference sequence). The CDR3 contains 18 residues. J was trimmed by 4 bases and V by 7 bases; bases with no gene match: 17. In nucleotides, the CDR3 is TGTGCCAGCAATCGTGCCCCCACCAGCGGGAGAATCACCGGGGAGCTGTTTTTT. The encoded protein is CASNRAPTSGRITGELFF.

The chain couples TRBV4-2 to TRBJ1-2; 7 bases agree with TRBD1. With 0 bases clipped from V and 1 base from J, the junction kept 14 bases outside the gene matches. Germline assignment: CDR1 LGHNA and CDR2 YNFKEQ. The CDR3 extends over 19 amino acids. This chain's CDR3 is CASSQERGGQVLLNYGYTF. The DNA for the CDR3 is TGTGCCAGCAGCCAAGAACGGGGTGGACAGGTCTTACTTAACTATGGCTACACCTTC.

V usage is TRBV4-2 and J usage is TRBJ2-1; D remains unclear. V was shortened by 1 base and J by 13 bases, with 8 bases between the two germline ends. Germline CDR1 LGHNA, CDR2 YNFKEQ. The CDR3 extends over 11 amino acids. The CDR3 DNA follows: TGTGCCAGCAGCCAAGGCCAGGCCCAGTTCTTC. As protein: CASSQGQAQFF.

The chain has TRBV20-1 and TRBJ2-3, with 8 nucleotides matching TRBD2. Germline V gene sequence: CDR1 DFQATT, CDR2 SNEGSKA (reference sequence). The CDR3 consists of 13 residues. V gave up 3 bases and J gave up 4 bases; unmatched junction bases: 3. The CDR3 coding sequence is TGCAGTGCTAGTCGAGCGGGGGCAGATACGCAGTATTTT. Its translation is CSASRAGADTQYF.

The chain joins TRBV7-3 to TRBJ1-1; 8 bases line up with TRBD1. The CDR3 is 14 residues long. The germline gives CDR1 SGHTA, CDR2 FQGTGA. The ends lost 2 bases at V and 1 base at J; junction bases unmatched: 0. DNA of the CDR3: TGTGCCAGCAGCTTAGGACAGGGGAACACTGAAGCTTTCTTT. Translated: CASSLGQGNTEAFF.

This clone has just a few counts. The same CDR3 can be traced to other DNA sequences in this sample. The J gene is TRBJ2-1, the V gene TRBV12-5, with D possibly being TRBD1 (6 bases). Germline CDR1 is LGHNT and CDR2 is FRNRAP. The CDR3 runs 13 residues. V gave up 1 base and J gave up 6 bases, with 7 bases separating them. In DNA form, the CDR3 reads TGTGCTAGTGGTTTGGGACAGGTCAATGAGCAGTTCTTC. It yields the protein CASGLGQVNEQFF.

The V call is TRBV28, the J call TRBJ1-2; D uncertain. Trimming left V 7 bases short and J 7 bases short, with 13 bases between. The CDR3 spans 12 residues. The germline V gene has CDR1 MDHEN and CDR2 SYDVKM. The CDR3 bases are TGTGCCAGCAAGCTATCCTGGGCTGGCTACACCTTC. Protein: CASKLSWAGYTF.

The genes are TRBV19 and TRBJ1-1; 8 bases match TRBD1. Per the germline V gene, CDR1 is LNHDA and CDR2 is SQIVND (reference sequence). The CDR3 is 14 amino acids. Losses at the gene ends were 4 bases for V and 5 bases for J; bases not matched to a gene: 6. As DNA, the CDR3 is TGTGCCAGTAGTAATACAGGGGGACGGACTGAAGCTTTCTTT. Encoded protein: CASSNTGGRTEAFF.

The chain recombines TRBV14 with TRBJ1-6, with TRBD1 identical over 8 bases. V was clipped by 4 bases and J by 9 bases; unmatched bases: 11. There are 16 residues in the CDR3. Germline CDR1 SGHDN, CDR2 FVKESK. In DNA, the CDR3 is TGTGCCAGCAGCCGATTAGGACAGGGCCCCGTTTCACCCCTCCACTTT. The encoded protein is CASSRLGQGPVSPLHF.

As concerns this clone: Within the sample, other DNA sequences also encode this same CDR3. The chain couples TRBV10-3 to TRBJ2-7; possible D gene TRBD2, 5 bases. The CDR3 covers 13 residues. Trimming removed 3 bases from V and 4 bases from J, with 10 bases in between. Germline V lookup: CDR1 ENHRY, CDR2 SYGVKD. The CDR3 sequence: CAISDRLAYEQYF. DNA of the CDR3: TGTGCCATCAGTGACCGTCTAGCTTACGAGCAGTACTTC.

The count of this clone is one. This chain joins TRBV3-1 (or the pseudogene TRBV3-2) and TRBJ2-7; 8 nucleotides agree with TRBD2. The CDR3 runs to 13 residues. With 5 bases clipped from V and 4 bases from J, the junction kept 4 bases outside the gene matches. Germline assignment: CDR1 LGHDT and CDR2 YNNKEL (reference sequence). The CDR3 region has the DNA TGTGCCAGCAGCAGATCGGGAGGGTACGAGCAGTACTTC. Translated: CASSRSGGYEQYF.